This T cell receptor beta chain came from a study of blood T cell repertoires in COVID-19. Study information: Sites in the United States, Italy and Spain provided acute and convalescent COVID-19 samples. PBMCs, B-cell-depleted T cells, or T cells provided the cDNA or gDNA that made up the material.

In the authors' workflow: Amplification of reference gene primers was used by the study to estimate nucleated cell counts. Sequenced by immunoSEQ multiplex PCR; TCRdb stores in-frame clones only, minus some. V and J calls and clone size come straight from that table; D and trimming were deduced from the DNA. The sample shows 150,000 to 200,000 clones, 70% to 90% of them seen only once. Per the germline V gene, CDR1 is SGHNT and CDR2 is YENEEA. The CDR3 contains 13 residues. The trim removed 0 bases at V and 13 bases at J, leaving 7 bases unmatched. This clonotype originated in an elderly woman in a cohort sampled during active or convalescent COVID-19. J is TRBJ1-2 and V is TRBV11-3, with TRBD1 matching 8 bases. The sample was peripheral blood. CDR3 coding DNA: TGTGCCAGCAGCTTAGACAGGGGGCGCGGGTCCACCTTC. The encoded protein is CASSLDRGRGSTF.